This section outlines one T cell receptor (beta chain) sequence together with its context. This specimen belongs to a study of blood T cell repertoires in COVID-19. Study summary: The United States, Italy and Spain supplied acute and convalescent COVID-19 samples. From T cells, B-cell-depleted T cells, or PBMCs came the material, which was cDNA or gDNA.

The data were produced by immunoSEQ multiplex PCR, yet TCRdb's version contains in-frame clones alone and is incomplete. The table has about 220,000 clones, approximately 81% seen once; the top ten hold 3.6%. The sequenced material came from peripheral blood. This sequence was found in a woman of 80 years or more with acute or convalescent COVID-19.

CDR3 sequence (DNA): TGTGCCAGCAGTCGGGCTCTACACAGGTCCTACGAGCAGTACTTC. Its protein product is CASSRALHRSYEQYF. The rearrangement uses TRBV6-5 and TRBJ2-7, with a weak D call TRBD1 (5 bases). The CDR3 length is 15 residues. Trimming pared 5 bases from V and 1 base from J, leaving 15 bases between. Germline lookup yields CDR1 MNHEY and CDR2 SVGAGI.